The rows below give T cell receptor beta chains drawn from one sample of a study of T cells in Graves' hyperthyroidism and ophthalmopathy. TCRdb independently ran MiXCR on the multiplex PCR reads; one entry per CDR3 protein. The top ten hold less than 9.5% of the sample, which has about 640,000 distinct CDR3 sequences, 45% seen once. The source material was peripheral blood or thyroid tissue (not recorded which). Receptors originate from an adult man with Graves' disease, either hyperthyroidism or ophthalmopathy (not recorded which). The CDR3 runs from the conserved cysteine through the conserved F or W. Each record gives: clone size, D gene, J gene, V gene, CDR3 DNA, CDR3 protein. A D gene is named only where the DNA matches it firmly. Clone size is shown for a subset of rows, as once, few, many or a class of expanded clone.

clone size: NA; D gene: TRBD1; J gene: TRBJ1-1; V gene: TRBV11-2; CDR3 DNA: TGTGCCAGCAGCCACTCGGACAGGAAGAACACTGAAGCTTTCTTT; CDR3 protein: CASSHSDRKNTEAFF
clone size: many; D gene: TRBD1; J gene: TRBJ1-5; V gene: TRBV2; CDR3 DNA: TGTGCCAGCAGTGAGGGGGGACAGGTTAATCAGCCCCAGCATTTT; CDR3 protein: CASSEGGQVNQPQHF
clone size: many; D gene: NA; J gene: TRBJ2-2; V gene: TRBV7-9; CDR3 DNA: TGTGCCAGCAGCTTAGTAAGCGGCGGGGAGCTGTTTTTT; CDR3 protein: CASSLVSGGELFF
clone size: many; D gene: NA; J gene: TRBJ2-5; V gene: TRBV29-1; CDR3 DNA: TGCAGCGCCCGCCCCGCTCAAGAGACCCAGTACTTC; CDR3 protein: CSARPAQETQYF
clone size: NA; D gene: NA; J gene: TRBJ2-2; V gene: TRBV12-3/TRBV12-4; CDR3 DNA: TGTGCCAGCAGTTACTCGACCACTAGCATCCTGAACACCGGGGAGCTGTTTTTT; CDR3 protein: CASSYSTTSILNTGELFF
clone size: NA; D gene: NA; J gene: TRBJ2-7; V gene: TRBV7-2; CDR3 DNA: TGTGCCAGCAGTGCTCGTTGGGGGTACGAGCAGTACTTC; CDR3 protein: CASSARWGYEQYF
clone size: many; D gene: NA; J gene: TRBJ2-7; V gene: TRBV7-2; CDR3 DNA: TGTGCCAGCAGCTTATCAGGGCTAGCCCTCGGCGAGCAGTACTTC; CDR3 protein: CASSLSGLALGEQYF
clone size: NA; D gene: NA; J gene: TRBJ1-5; V gene: TRBV5-1; CDR3 DNA: TGCGCCAGCAGGGGGGACCGAACCGGGCCCCAGCATTTT; CDR3 protein: CASRGDRTGPQHF
clone size: few; D gene: NA; J gene: TRBJ1-1; V gene: TRBV9; CDR3 DNA: TGTGCCAGCGGCGGGGCTGAAGCTTTCTTT; CDR3 protein: CASGGAEAFF
clone size: once; D gene: NA; J gene: TRBJ1-6; V gene: TRBV6-1; CDR3 DNA: TGTGCCATCAGTGAAGCTTCGGCCTCGACCTACTCCTATAATTCACCCCTCCACTTT; CDR3 protein: CAISEASASTYSYNSPLHF
clone size: NA; D gene: NA; J gene: TRBJ1-4; V gene: TRBV2; CDR3 DNA: TGTGCCAGCAGTGGACGGACAGACGCTAATGAAAAACTGTTTTTT; CDR3 protein: CASSGRTDANEKLFF
clone size: few; D gene: TRBD2; J gene: TRBJ2-7; V gene: TRBV20-1; CDR3 DNA: TGCAGTGCTAGGACTAGCGGGAGATTCGAGCAGTACTTC; CDR3 protein: CSARTSGRFEQYF
clone size: many; D gene: NA; J gene: TRBJ2-7; V gene: TRBV10-3; CDR3 DNA: TGTGCCATCAGTGAGGAATTATTTGAGCAGTACTTC; CDR3 protein: CAISEELFEQYF
clone size: few; D gene: TRBD1; J gene: TRBJ1-2; V gene: TRBV20-1; CDR3 DNA: TGCAGTGCTACCCAAGACAGGGGCTCCTATGGCTACACCTTC; CDR3 protein: CSATQDRGSYGYTF
clone size: NA; D gene: TRBD1; J gene: TRBJ1-6; V gene: TRBV10-3; CDR3 DNA: TGTGCCATCAGTGAGAACAGCCAGGGGGATTCACCCCTCCACTTT; CDR3 protein: CAISENSQGDSPLHF
clone size: NA; D gene: NA; J gene: TRBJ1-2; V gene: TRBV10-3; CDR3 DNA: TGTGCCAGCAGTTACGGCACGGCAGAAAAGAACTATGGCTACACCTTC; CDR3 protein: CASSYGTAEKNYGYTF
clone size: NA; D gene: NA; J gene: TRBJ2-2; V gene: TRBV24-1; CDR3 DNA: TGTGCCACCAGTGGCCAGGGCTGGGAGCTGTTTTTT; CDR3 protein: CATSGQGWELFF
clone size: many; D gene: NA; J gene: TRBJ1-1; V gene: TRBV7-9; CDR3 DNA: TGTGCCAGCAGCTTAGAGGCAGGGACGAACACTGAAGCTTTCTTT; CDR3 protein: CASSLEAGTNTEAFF
clone size: many; D gene: NA; J gene: TRBJ1-5; V gene: TRBV24-1; CDR3 DNA: TGTGCCACCAGTGCGGGAATGGATCAGCCCCAGCATTTT; CDR3 protein: CATSAGMDQPQHF
clone size: NA; D gene: NA; J gene: TRBJ1-5; V gene: TRBV6-5; CDR3 DNA: TGTGCCAGCAGGTCGGTGGAACAGCCCCAGCATTTT; CDR3 protein: CASRSVEQPQHF
clone size: few; D gene: NA; J gene: TRBJ1-4; V gene: TRBV19; CDR3 DNA: TGTGCCAGTCGCAGTCCGGCGCCAACTAATGAAAAACTGTTTTTT; CDR3 protein: CASRSPAPTNEKLFF
clone size: few; D gene: TRBD1; J gene: TRBJ1-5; V gene: TRBV20-1; CDR3 DNA: TGCAGTGCTAGAGATGTCAGGGGGCAGGGTTATAGCAATCAGCCCCAGCATTTT; CDR3 protein: CSARDVRGQGYSNQPQHF
clone size: NA; D gene: TRBD1; J gene: TRBJ1-2; V gene: TRBV19; CDR3 DNA: TGTGCCAGTAGTGCCGGGACAGAAATCGGCTACACCTTC; CDR3 protein: CASSAGTEIGYTF
clone size: NA; D gene: NA; J gene: TRBJ2-5; V gene: TRBV6-1; CDR3 DNA: TGTGCCAGCAGTGCAACAGCGTCGGAGACCCAGTACTTC; CDR3 protein: CASSATASETQYF
clone size: many; D gene: NA; J gene: TRBJ1-2; V gene: TRBV5-1; CDR3 DNA: TGCGCCAGCACCCCCGGGGACGGGGCAGGTGGCTACACCTTC; CDR3 protein: CASTPGDGAGGYTF
clone size: many; D gene: TRBD1; J gene: TRBJ2-7; V gene: TRBV7-8; CDR3 DNA: TGTGCCAGCAGCGTGGGACAGGTTCCTACCGGCGAGCAGTACTTC; CDR3 protein: CASSVGQVPTGEQYF
clone size: NA; D gene: NA; J gene: TRBJ1-2; V gene: TRBV6-5; CDR3 DNA: TGTGCCAGCAGTTACAGGGACGGTGATTCTAACTATGGCTACACCTTC; CDR3 protein: CASSYRDGDSNYGYTF
clone size: few; D gene: NA; J gene: TRBJ1-1; V gene: TRBV11-2; CDR3 DNA: TGTGCCAGCAGCTTAGTCAGACAGGCTGAAGCTTTCTTT; CDR3 protein: CASSLVRQAEAFF